The T cell receptor (beta chain) described here comes from a study of early T cells in non-severe SARS-CoV-2 infection. On the study more broadly: Sequencing was performed on bulk RNA from unsorted whole blood, leaving chains unpaired.

The table lists this clonotype with a few counts. Looked up from germline, CDR1 is SNHLY and CDR2 is FYNNEI. CDR3 length: 13 residues. Trimming removed 5 bases from V and 3 bases from J, with 10 bases in between. Individual cDNA molecules were tagged with unique molecular identifiers. TCRdb ran MiXCR on the 5' RACE reads and lists one entry per CDR3 protein. The sample gives fewer than 85,000 distinct CDR3 sequences, around 10% of which show up once; 4.5% is in the top ten. The clonotype was recovered from an adult who was a healthcare worker with PCR-confirmed SARS-CoV-2 infection or an uninfected control (not recorded which). The material sequenced was whole blood. The chain employs TRBV2 and TRBJ2-5; possible D gene TRBD1, 6 bases. The DNA for the CDR3 is TGTGCCAGCAGTCGGGACACCGAAGAGACCCAGTACTTC. Protein product: CASSRDTEETQYF.